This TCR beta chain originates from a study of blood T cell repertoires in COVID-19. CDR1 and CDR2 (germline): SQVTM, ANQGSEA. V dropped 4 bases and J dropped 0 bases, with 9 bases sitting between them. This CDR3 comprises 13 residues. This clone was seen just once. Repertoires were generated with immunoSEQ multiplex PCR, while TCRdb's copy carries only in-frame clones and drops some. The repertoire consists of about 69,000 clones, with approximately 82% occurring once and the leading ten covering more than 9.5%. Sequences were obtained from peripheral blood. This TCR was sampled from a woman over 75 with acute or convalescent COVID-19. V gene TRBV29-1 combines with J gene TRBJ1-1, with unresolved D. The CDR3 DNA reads TGCAGCGTTGCCGGAGAACTGAACACTGAAGCTTTCTTT. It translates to CSVAGELNTEAFF. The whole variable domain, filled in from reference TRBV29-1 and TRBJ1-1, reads SAVISQKPSRDICQRGTSLTIQCQVDSQVTMMFWYRQQPGQSLTLIATANQGSEATYESGFVIDKFPISRPNLTFSTLTVSNMSPEDSSIYLCSVAGELNTEAFFGQGTRLTVV.